Detailed here is one T cell receptor beta chain. The data are from a study of blood T cell repertoires in COVID-19. In the study overall: T cells, B-cell-depleted T cells, or PBMCs provided the cDNA or gDNA that served as material.

Profiling relied on immunoSEQ multiplex PCR, and the TCRdb table lists in-frame clones only, not all of them. The profile covers around 120,000 clones, with 90% appearing a single time and 1.8% taken by the ten largest. CDR1 is SGDLS and CDR2 is YYNGEE in the germline V gene. V dropped 0 bases and J dropped 2 bases, with 13 bases sitting between them. The CDR3 sequence is 16 residues long. The sample consisted of peripheral blood. V and J are TRBV9 and TRBJ2-3; D unresolved. The receptor was derived from a human donor with active COVID-19. The donor label of this sample is uncertain. The CDR3: CASSVAPGSDTDTQYF. The CDR3, as DNA: TGTGCCAGCAGCGTAGCCCCCGGCAGCGACACAGATACGCAGTATTTT.